This T cell receptor beta chain was retrieved from a study of tumor-infiltrating lymphocytes in localized non-small cell lung cancer. Study details: The cohort mixed smokers and never-smokers, several histologies, and some post-neoadjuvant-chemotherapy samples. From each patient, both tumor and uninvolved lung, non-adjacent to tumor, were sampled. General study points: Technical variation could not be separated from intratumor heterogeneity here. TCRbeta sequencing showed higher T cell infiltration in tumors than uninvolved lung.

The protocol was immunoSEQ multiplex PCR, while the TCRdb copy is restricted to in-frame clones and leaves out a portion. The repertoire holds over 5,000 clones, with around two thirds as singletons. This clone was counted once. Its antigen is currently unknown. With 2 bases clipped from V and 3 bases from J, the junction kept 3 bases outside the gene matches. Germline CDR1 SGHRS, CDR2 YFSETQ. The CDR3 covers 14 residues. The chain carries TRBV5-1 and TRBJ2-5, with TRBD2 matching over 8 bases. Sequencing was done on a sample of lung tumor tissue. The TCR was taken from a human donor with non-small cell lung cancer. CDR3 in amino acids: CASSLGSGEETQYF. The CDR3 nucleotides read TGCGCCAGCAGCTTAGGTAGCGGGGAAGAGACCCAGTACTTC.